Below, one TCR beta chain is given with its context. The antigen is undetermined. The data were taken from a study of OX40 agonist ivuxolimab in advanced cancers. The overall study: Of mixed ages from about 23 to 85 and averaging around 60 years, the group was over 80% male. The study reported partial responses in three patients: one hepatocellular carcinoma, two cutaneous melanoma. Whole-study results and caveats: Expanded clones were, on average, more numerous among CD8+ T cells than CD4+. Clonal expansion from baseline to week 6 occurred in both CD4+ and CD8+ T cells.

Profiled with immunoSEQ multiplex PCR; TCRdb holds only in-frame clones, not every one. The repertoire holds 30,000 to 40,000 clones, with approximately 87% as singletons. Germline V CDR1 and CDR2: SGHAT, FQNNGV. The length of the CDR3 is 15 residues. Trimming removed 2 bases from V and 5 bases from J, with 13 bases in between. The specimen comprised CD4+ or CD8+ T cells sorted from blood, sampled in a trial of the OX40 agonist ivuxolimab. The sequence was collected from an adult with an advanced solid tumor such as melanoma, head and neck, liver or kidney cancer. The rearrangement uses TRBV11-2 and TRBJ2-1; D perhaps matches TRBD2 (6 bases). The CDR3 sequence: CASSLTGVLNNEQFF. CDR3 coding DNA: TGTGCCAGCAGCTTAACGGGAGTCTTAAACAATGAGCAGTTCTTC.